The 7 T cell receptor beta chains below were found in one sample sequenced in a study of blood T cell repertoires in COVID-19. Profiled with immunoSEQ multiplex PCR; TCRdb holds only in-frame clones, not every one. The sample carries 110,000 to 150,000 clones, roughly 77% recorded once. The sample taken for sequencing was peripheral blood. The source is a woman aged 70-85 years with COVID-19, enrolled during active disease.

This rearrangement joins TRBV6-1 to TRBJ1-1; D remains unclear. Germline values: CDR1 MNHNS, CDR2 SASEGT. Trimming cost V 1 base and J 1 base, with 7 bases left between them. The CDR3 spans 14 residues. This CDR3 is CASSEGLANTEAFF. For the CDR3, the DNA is TGTGCCAGCAGTGAAGGGTTGGCGAACACTGAAGCTTTCTTT.

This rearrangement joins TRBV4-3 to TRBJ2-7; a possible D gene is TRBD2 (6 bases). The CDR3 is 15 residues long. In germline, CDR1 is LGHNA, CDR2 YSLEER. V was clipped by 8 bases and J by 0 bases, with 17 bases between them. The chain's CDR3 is CASGLGGSSSYEQYF. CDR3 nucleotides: TGCGCCAGCGGATTGGGAGGCTCCAGCTCCTACGAGCAGTACTTC.

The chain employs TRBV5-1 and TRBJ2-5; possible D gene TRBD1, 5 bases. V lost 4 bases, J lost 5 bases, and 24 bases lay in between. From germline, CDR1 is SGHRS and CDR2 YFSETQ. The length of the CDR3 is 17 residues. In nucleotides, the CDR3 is TGCGCCAGCAGCCCACGACAGACGTCGCCGGGTTTGGAGACCCAGTACTTC. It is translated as CASSPRQTSPGLETQYF.

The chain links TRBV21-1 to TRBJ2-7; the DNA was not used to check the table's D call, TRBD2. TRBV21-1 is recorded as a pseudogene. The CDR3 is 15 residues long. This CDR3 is CASSKAYREGYEQYF. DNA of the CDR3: TGTGCCAGCAGCAAAGCCTACAGGGAGGGTTACGAGCAGTACTTC.

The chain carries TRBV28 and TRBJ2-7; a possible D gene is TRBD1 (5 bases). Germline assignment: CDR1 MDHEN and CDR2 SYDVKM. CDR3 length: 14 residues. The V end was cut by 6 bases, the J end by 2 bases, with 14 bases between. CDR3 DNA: TGTGCCAGCAGGACTTTAAGGGGCGCCTACGAGCAGTACTTC. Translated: CASRTLRGAYEQYF.

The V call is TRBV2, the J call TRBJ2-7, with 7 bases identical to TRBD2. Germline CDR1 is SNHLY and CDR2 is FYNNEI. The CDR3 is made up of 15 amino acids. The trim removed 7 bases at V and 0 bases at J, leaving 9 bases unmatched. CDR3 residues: CASTGVRGTSYEQYF. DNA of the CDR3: TGTGCCAGCACCGGGGTGCGGGGGACCTCCTACGAGCAGTACTTC.

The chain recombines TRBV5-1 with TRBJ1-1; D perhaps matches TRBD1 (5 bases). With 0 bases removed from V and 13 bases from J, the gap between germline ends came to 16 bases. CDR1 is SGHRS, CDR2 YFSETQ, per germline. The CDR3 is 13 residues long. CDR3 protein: CASSLGPLPGGFF. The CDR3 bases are TGCGCCAGCAGCTTGGGCCCGCTACCCGGGGGTTTCTTT. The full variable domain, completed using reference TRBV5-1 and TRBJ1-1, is KAGVTQTPRYLIKTRGQQVTLSCSPISGHRSVSWYQQTPGQGLQFLFEYFSETQRNKGNFPGRFSGRQFSNSRSEMNVSTLELGDSALYLCASSLGPLPGGFFGQGTRLTVV.